These 10 T cell receptor beta chains share one sample of origin, sequenced in a study of CD8+ T cells in alopecia areata. Following RNA extraction, reverse transcription yielded cDNA that acted as the sequencing template. Some clones are missing from TCRdb's copy, which holds only in-frame ones; the method was immunoSEQ multiplex PCR. The sample yields 200,000 to 250,000 clones, around 66% seen once. Treatment defined: oral pan-JAK inhibitor, 5-10 mg twice daily. The material sequenced was CD4+ T cells sorted from blood, taken at week 44, from a patient treated with tofacitinib. The receptors stem from a human donor with alopecia areata.

The chain links TRBV6-1 to TRBJ2-4, with D hard to call. The length of the CDR3 is 15 residues. Trimming shortened V by 3 bases and J by 0 bases, and 9 bases separated the two germline ends. Germline V gene lookup returns CDR1 MNHNS and CDR2 SASEGT. The chain's CDR3 is CASSDPSLAKNIQYF. The DNA for the CDR3 is TGTGCCAGCAGTGACCCGAGTTTAGCCAAAAACATTCAGTACTTC.

The chain combines TRBV29-1 with TRBJ2-6; D is unresolved. The V end was cut by 5 bases, the J end by 2 bases, with 10 bases between. The V gene's germline CDR1 is SQVTM and CDR2 ANQGSEA. The CDR3 is 14 residues long. The CDR3 nucleotides read TGCAGCGTTTTAGGCGGCACTGGGGCCAACGTCCTGACTTTC. It translates to CSVLGGTGANVLTF.

The V call is TRBV9, the J call TRBJ2-1; 12 nucleotides line up with TRBD2. The CDR3 runs to 16 residues. Germline V gives CDR1 SGDLS, CDR2 YYNGEE. The V gene end was trimmed by 4 bases and the J gene end by 7 bases; junction bases not matched to a gene: 9. In DNA form, the CDR3 reads TGTGCCAGCAGCCCCCGGACTAGCGGGACCGGGAATGAGCAGTTCTTC. This codes for CASSPRTSGTGNEQFF.

The chain carries TRBV4-3 and TRBJ2-3; D unclear. The CDR3 covers 14 residues. The V end lost 1 base, the J end lost 8 bases, and 13 bases lay between the germline ends. CDR1 is LGHNA, CDR2 YSLEER, per germline. This CDR3 reads CASSQGRTWVTQYF. The CDR3 DNA is TGCGCCAGCAGCCAAGGAAGAACCTGGGTTACGCAGTATTTT.

The chain uses TRBV7-9 and TRBJ1-4; 7 bases map to TRBD1. Germline V gene lookup returns CDR1 SEHNR and CDR2 FQNEAQ (reference sequence). V shed 4 bases and J 5 bases; nucleotides not matched to a gene: 4. The CDR3 sequence is 14 residues long. The CDR3 nucleotides are TGTGCCAGCAGCTCGGGACAGCACAATGAAAAACTGTTTTTT. It specifies CASSSGQHNEKLFF.

DNA of the CDR3: TGCGCCAGCAGCTTGGACGGTGGGTTTGGCTACACCTTC. Translated: CASSLDGGFGYTF. The chain is built from TRBV5-1 and TRBJ1-2; D uncertain. Germline V gene data show CDR1 as SGHRS and CDR2 as YFSETQ. Trimming left V 0 bases short and J 7 bases short, with 10 bases between. This CDR3 is built from 13 residues.

This clone was counted a single time. The chain carries TRBV6-6 and TRBJ2-3; TRBD2 matches at 7 bases. The germline V gene has CDR1 MNHNY and CDR2 SVGAGI (reference sequence). The V segment lost 6 bases and the J segment 0 bases; nucleotides outside the gene matches: 6. This CDR3 is 15 amino acids long. The CDR3 here is CASRESGVSTDTQYF. In nucleotides, the CDR3 is TGTGCCAGCAGAGAGAGCGGGGTGAGCACAGATACGCAGTATTTT.

This clone was observed a handful of times. V gene TRBV9 combines with J gene TRBJ2-2; D gene ambiguous. The CDR3 is made up of 17 amino acids. Germline V gene data show CDR1 as SGDLS and CDR2 as YYNGEE. With 0 bases removed from V and 1 base from J, the gap between germline ends came to 13 bases. CDR3 sequence reads: CASSVVQHGVNTGELFF. CDR3 DNA sequence: TGTGCCAGCAGCGTAGTTCAACACGGCGTGAACACCGGGGAGCTGTTTTTT.

CDR3 amino acids: CSVMTSGGDSYNEQFF. DNA of the CDR3: TGCAGCGTTATGACTAGCGGGGGGGACTCCTACAATGAGCAGTTCTTC. The chain combines TRBV29-1 with TRBJ2-1, with 14 bases fitting TRBD2. The V and J ends lost 5 bases and 0 bases, in that order; junction bases with no gene match: 3. This CDR3 has 16 amino acids. Germline CDR1 and CDR2: SQVTM and ANQGSEA.

This clone was found a few times. This CDR3 is also generated by other DNA sequences in the sample. The chain carries TRBV29-1 and TRBJ1-1, with D possibly TRBD1 on 6 matching bases. There are 12 residues in the CDR3. Deletions cut 3 bases from V and 1 base from J, with 6 bases between. Germline V gene sequence: CDR1 SQVTM, CDR2 ANQGSEA. The CDR3 bases are TGCAGCGTTGACAGGGGGAACACTGAAGCTTTCTTT. Encoded protein: CSVDRGNTEAFF.